The present T cell receptor beta chain was sequenced within a study of blood T cell repertoires in COVID-19. Study at large: The United States, Italy and Spain were the sources of the acute and convalescent COVID-19 samples. PBMCs, B-cell-depleted T cells, or T cells provided the cDNA or gDNA that made up the material.

Trimming removed 2 bases from V and 7 bases from J, with 11 bases in between. The CDR3 loop spans 13 amino acids. Germline lookup yields CDR1 MNHNS and CDR2 SASEGT. Original handling: Estimated nucleated cell counts came from reference gene primer amplification. Some clones are missing from TCRdb's copy, which holds only in-frame ones; the method was immunoSEQ multiplex PCR. That table gives V, J and clone size, and the DNA gave D and trimming. The sample yields 60,000 to 85,000 clones, 79% seen once. Sequenced: peripheral blood. This TCR was sampled from an older woman with acute or convalescent COVID-19. This rearrangement joins TRBV6-1 to TRBJ1-2; D possibly corresponds to TRBD1 (6 bases). The CDR3 nucleotides read TGTGCCAGCAGTGAAAGGGGGTTGAGTGGCTACACCTTC. It specifies CASSERGLSGYTF.